These 27 T cell receptor beta chains share one sample of origin, sequenced in a study of shared clonotypes between healthy human individuals. The data were produced by immunoSEQ multiplex PCR, yet TCRdb's version contains in-frame clones alone and is incomplete. The sample has about 730,000 clones; about two thirds are singletons. The sample taken for sequencing was memory CD4+ T cells sorted from blood. Subset noted: CD45RA-negative fraction. Receptors were obtained from a woman aged 25-40 years in good health.

The chain has TRBV27 and TRBJ2-1; 10 nucleotides match TRBD1. The CDR3 sequence is 14 residues long. Germline V gene sequence: CDR1 MNHEY, CDR2 SMNVEV (reference sequence). V lost 6 bases and J lost 7; bases outside the gene matches: 6. The CDR3 sequence is CASRRDRGENEQFF. As DNA, the CDR3 is TGTGCCAGCAGGCGGGACAGGGGAGAGAATGAGCAGTTCTTC.

V and J are TRBV5-1 and TRBJ2-7; D is undetermined. Between the trimmed V and J ends, which lost 0 bases and 1 base, there was a span of 11 bases. There are 15 residues in the CDR3. Looked up from germline, CDR1 is SGHRS and CDR2 is YFSETQ. The CDR3 loop reads CASSLGQPYSYEQYF. CDR3 coding DNA: TGCGCCAGCAGCTTGGGCCAGCCTTATTCCTACGAGCAGTACTTC. The variable domain in full, completed from reference TRBV5-1 and TRBJ2-7, reads KAGVTQTPRYLIKTRGQQVTLSCSPISGHRSVSWYQQTPGQGLQFLFEYFSETQRNKGNFPGRFSGRQFSNSRSEMNVSTLELGDSALYLCASSLGQPYSYEQYFGPGTRLTVT.

The chain recombines TRBV10-3 with TRBJ2-5; D might be TRBD2 (6 bases). Germline CDR1 ENHRY, CDR2 SYGVKD. The CDR3 is made up of 14 amino acids. V lost 6 bases and J lost 1, with 12 bases in between. CDR3 amino acids: CAISPRDFQETQYF. DNA for the CDR3: TGTGCCATCAGCCCCCGGGACTTCCAAGAGACCCAGTACTTC.

V usage is TRBV7-9 and J usage is TRBJ2-7; 7 bases align to TRBD1. The CDR3 extends over 14 amino acids. The germline CDR1 and CDR2 sequences are SEHNR and FQNEAQ (reference sequence). V lost 2 bases, J lost 3 bases, and 4 bases stayed unmatched. The CDR3 nucleotides are TGTGCCAGCAGCTTATCCAGACAGGGCTACGAGCAGTACTTC. Its translation is CASSLSRQGYEQYF.

The chain combines TRBV7-9 with TRBJ2-3; D is ambiguous. The CDR3 runs 13 residues. Germline CDR1 SEHNR, CDR2 FQNEAQ (reference sequence). V lost 3 bases to trimming and J lost 5 bases, with 9 bases between them. CDR3 sequence reads: CASSFDSGDTQYF. The CDR3 region has the DNA TGTGCCAGCAGCTTCGATTCGGGAGATACGCAGTATTTT.

This clone was observed many times. The chain couples TRBV5-1 to TRBJ2-7; 9 nucleotides align to TRBD1. The CDR3 loop spans 14 amino acids. In germline, CDR1 is SGHRS, CDR2 YFSETQ. The J segment lost 3 bases and the V segment lost 5 bases, leaving 6 bases of the junction unmatched. The CDR3 sequence: CASRKGQGFYEQYF. CDR3 nucleotides: TGCGCCAGCAGGAAGGGACAGGGATTCTACGAGCAGTACTTC.

The V and J genes are TRBV28 and TRBJ2-1; a weak D match, TRBD2 (6 bases). The V end was cut by 8 bases, the J end by 2 bases, with 22 bases between. There are 17 residues in the CDR3. The germline V gene has CDR1 MDHEN and CDR2 SYDVKM. The CDR3 DNA follows: TGTGCCAGCTTTTCGGCAGGGACCGGCGGGGCCTACAATGAGCAGTTCTTC. Its protein product is CASFSAGTGGAYNEQFF.

The gene calls are TRBV5-6 and TRBJ1-3; D unclear. The CDR3 is 15 amino acids. CDR1 and CDR2 (germline): SGHDT, YYEEEE. Trimming shortened V by 1 base and J by 0 bases, and 8 bases separated the two germline ends. The DNA of the CDR3 is TGTGCCAGCAGCTTGCGTCCCAGCTCTGGAAACACCATATATTTT. Protein sequence: CASSLRPSSGNTIYF.

This clone has more than one count but fewer than ten. The chain combines TRBV6-4 with TRBJ2-1; no clear D gene. CDR1 is MRHNA, CDR2 SNTAGT, per germline. Trimming took 0 bases from V and 0 from J, leaving 6 bases between them. The CDR3 has 15 residues. The CDR3 loop is CASSDSESSYNEQFF. CDR3 nucleotide sequence: TGTGCCAGCAGTGACTCGGAGAGCTCCTACAATGAGCAGTTCTTC.

There are many counts of this clone. This sequence joins TRBV29-1 and TRBJ2-7; 8 bases are shared with TRBD1. CDR1 and CDR2 from the germline V gene are SQVTM and ANQGSEA. The length of the CDR3 is 16 residues. Trimming took 1 base from V and 0 from J; bases not matched to a gene: 8. The CDR3 is CSVEARGTGDSYEQYF. The CDR3 nucleotides read TGCAGCGTTGAAGCTAGAGGGACAGGTGACTCCTACGAGCAGTACTTC.

This CDR3 reads CASSLGTGVPYEQYF. Here the CDR3 DNA reads TGTGCCAGCAGCTTAGGGACAGGGGTGCCCTACGAGCAGTACTTC. The chain couples TRBV7-8 to TRBJ2-7, with 9 bases that match TRBD1. Trimming took 1 base from V and 2 from J; bases not matched to a gene: 3. The CDR3 runs 15 residues. Germline assignment: CDR1 SGHVS and CDR2 FQNEAQ.

Only a few counts were recorded for this clone. V is TRBV15 and J is TRBJ1-5, with 7 bases that match TRBD1. CDR3 length: 13 residues. The junction had 3 bases not matched to a gene; V was cut back by 3 bases and J by 7 bases. Per the germline V gene, CDR1 is LNHNV and CDR2 is YYDKDF (reference sequence). In DNA, the CDR3 is TGTGCCACCAGCAGCCTCAGGGGGCAGCCCCAGCATTTT. Translation gives CATSSLRGQPQHF.

CDR3 in DNA: TGTGCCAGTAGTATTCTGAACACCGGTTATCCCCAGCATTTT. It specifies CASSILNTGYPQHF. The chain couples TRBV19 to TRBJ1-5; D ambiguous. The CDR3 runs 14 residues. Germline assignment: CDR1 LNHDA and CDR2 SQIVND (reference sequence). V was pared by 3 bases and J by 10 bases, with 16 bases between.

J is TRBJ2-1 and V is TRBV4-1; 14 nucleotides align to TRBD2. CDR1 and CDR2 (germline): MGHRA, YSYEKL. The V and J ends lost 3 bases and 5 bases, in that order; junction bases with no gene match: 6. CDR3 length: 17 residues. In DNA, the CDR3 is TGCGCCAGCAGCCAGACTAGCGGGAGGGCCGGGGACAATGAGCAGTTCTTC. The encoded protein is CASSQTSGRAGDNEQFF.

The chain recombines TRBV2 with TRBJ1-2; D perhaps matches TRBD1 (6 bases). Trimming cost V 5 bases and J 1 base, with 17 bases left between them. Germline CDR1 SNHLY, CDR2 FYNNEI. This CDR3 is 16 amino acids long. The CDR3 coding sequence is TGTGCCAGCAGTCCCAGATCCGGACAGATTAACTATGGCTACACCTTC. Amino acid sequence: CASSPRSGQINYGYTF.

The V call is TRBV7-9, the J call TRBJ2-7, with D tentatively TRBD2 (5 bases). V was cut by 0 bases and J by 1 base, with 16 bases left in between. The germline CDR1 and CDR2 sequences are SEHNR and FQNEAQ (reference sequence). The CDR3 spans 17 residues. The CDR3 reads CASSLADRTATSYEQYF. In DNA form, the CDR3 reads TGTGCCAGCAGCTTAGCGGATAGGACTGCTACATCCTACGAGCAGTACTTC.

This clone has at least ten counts. CDR3 sequence reads: CASSLEDRVYEQYF. The CDR3 DNA reads as TGCGCCAGCAGCTTGGAGGACAGGGTCTACGAGCAGTACTTC. This chain joins TRBV5-1 and TRBJ2-7; 8 bases align to TRBD1. The germline V gene encodes CDR1 SGHRS and CDR2 YFSETQ. Unmatched junction bases numbered 2, after V lost 0 bases and J lost 3 bases. This CDR3 has 14 amino acids.

The chain recombines TRBV27 with TRBJ2-1; 7 bases fit TRBD2. J lost 10 bases, V lost 0 bases, and 15 bases had no gene match. The CDR3 covers 17 residues. CDR1 and CDR2 from the germline V gene are MNHEY and SMNVEV (reference sequence). The CDR3 DNA is TGTGCCAGCAGTTTATCTGGGACTATCAACCCCAATGGCGAGCAGTTCTTC. Protein sequence: CASSLSGTINPNGEQFF.

This clone was counted at least ten times. The V gene is TRBV7-2, the J gene TRBJ2-5, with D possibly TRBD1 on 7 matching bases. The V end was cut by 5 bases, the J end by 7 bases, with 14 bases between. The CDR3 loop spans 13 amino acids. Germline lookup yields CDR1 SGHTA and CDR2 FQGNSA. The CDR3 loop is CASSPRDSGTQYF. The CDR3 coding sequence is TGTGCCAGCAGCCCGCGGGACAGCGGGACCCAGTACTTC.

This chain joins TRBV4-1 and TRBJ2-4, with 7 positions matching TRBD1. The CDR3 contains 13 residues. Germline V gene data show CDR1 as MGHRA and CDR2 as YSYEKL. V lost 4 bases and J lost 8; bases outside the gene matches: 5. The CDR3 is CASSPQGWDIQYF. The DNA for the CDR3 is TGCGCCAGCAGCCCACAGGGGTGGGACATTCAGTACTTC.

J is TRBJ2-7 and V is TRBV5-4, with TRBD1 matching over 9 bases. Looked up from germline, CDR1 is SGHNT and CDR2 is YYREEE (reference sequence). With 6 bases clipped from V and 2 bases from J, the junction kept 12 bases outside the gene matches. The CDR3 spans 16 residues. The CDR3 sequence: CASKAGTGTFPYEQYF. The DNA for the CDR3 is TGTGCCAGCAAGGCCGGGACAGGGACTTTTCCCTACGAGCAGTACTTC.

The chain combines TRBV9 with TRBJ2-7, with D uncertain. Germline V gene lookup returns CDR1 SGDLS and CDR2 YYNGEE. V dropped 6 bases and J dropped 4 bases, with 17 bases sitting between them. This CDR3 comprises 14 residues. This chain's CDR3 is CASIMPGSGYEQYF. CDR3 nucleotide sequence: TGTGCCAGCATCATGCCAGGATCGGGTTACGAGCAGTACTTC.

This clone was detected a few times. At one boundary the junction diverges from the germline segment, which might be a read error. This chain uses TRBV7-2 with TRBJ1-5; D might be TRBD1 (6 bases). CDR1 SGHTA and CDR2 FQGNSA come from the germline V gene. The CDR3 sequence is 15 residues long. This chain's CDR3 is CASSLGGGGKQPQHF. The CDR3 region has the DNA TGTGCCAGCAGCTTAGGGGGCGGGGGCAAGCAGCCCCAGCATTTT.

This clone was observed a handful of times. This chain links TRBV4-1 with TRBJ2-1; TRBD2 agrees at 8 bases. The CDR3 covers 17 residues. V lost 0 bases and J lost 5; bases outside the gene matches: 9. Germline CDR1 reads MGHRA; CDR2 reads YSYEKL. In DNA form, the CDR3 reads TGCGCCAGCAGCCAAGAGCCGGGACTAGACTATAACAATGAGCAGTTCTTC. Translation gives CASSQEPGLDYNNEQFF.

This chain links TRBV7-9 with TRBJ1-1; D gene unclear. Trimming removed 10 bases from V and 1 base from J, with 13 bases in between. This CDR3 is 13 amino acids long. Germline loops: CDR1 SEHNR, CDR2 FQNEAQ (reference sequence). The CDR3 bases are TGTGCCATACGGGCCATCGGGAACACTGAAGCTTTCTTT. This gives the protein CAIRAIGNTEAFF.

The chain recombines TRBV28 with TRBJ1-2, with TRBD1 identical over 8 bases. There are 15 residues in the CDR3. V gave up 6 bases and J gave up 4 bases; unmatched junction bases: 10. Per germline, CDR1 MDHEN and CDR2 SYDVKM. This CDR3 is CASSRWTGSSYGYTF. CDR3 bases: TGTGCCAGCAGCCGTTGGACAGGGTCTAGCTATGGCTACACCTTC.

V gene TRBV7-6 combines with J gene TRBJ2-5; TRBD1 matches at 7 bases. TRBJ2-7 matches the DNA end more closely, so the J call is doubtful. CDR3 length equals 13 residues. Germline CDR1 SGHVS, CDR2 FNYEAQ. This CDR3 reads CASSSNRGYEQYF. CDR3 coding DNA: TGTGCCAGCAGCTCCAACAGGGGTTACGAGCAGTACTTC.